What follows are 4 T cell receptor beta chains derived from one specimen sequenced in a study of blood T cell repertoires in COVID-19. TCRdb keeps only in-frame clones here, not all; method: immunoSEQ multiplex PCR. The table shows 20,000 or so clones, with about 90% occurring only once. Sequencing was performed on peripheral blood. These receptors came from a human donor with active COVID-19. The donor label of this sample is uncertain.

V is TRBV6-5 and J is TRBJ2-1, with 7 bases aligning to TRBD2. The CDR3 has 15 amino acids. Germline V CDR1 and CDR2: MNHEY, SVGAGI. J lost 8 bases, V lost 3 bases, and 10 bases had no gene match. CDR3 sequence: CASSYGGDGVDEQFF. CDR3 nucleotide sequence: TGTGCCAGCAGTTATGGGGGGGATGGCGTGGATGAGCAGTTCTTC.

This rearrangement joins TRBV3-1 (or the pseudogene TRBV3-2) to TRBJ1-5; weak D call: TRBD1 (5 bases). CDR1 LGHDT and CDR2 YNNKEL come from the germline V gene (reference sequence). Trimming left V 1 base short and J 5 bases short, with 15 bases between. The CDR3 extends over 16 amino acids. The CDR3 nucleotides read TGTGCCAGCAGCCAAGGACAGAGGTTAGGTTATCAGCCCCAGCATTTT. This gives the protein CASSQGQRLGYQPQHF.

The genes are TRBV7-2 and TRBJ2-3; 12 positions agree with TRBD2. J gave up 3 bases and V 5 bases, and 3 bases lay outside the gene matches. In germline, CDR1 is SGHTA, CDR2 FQGNSA. There are 15 residues in the CDR3. The CDR3 coding sequence is TGTGCCAGCAGCCGGACTAGCGGGACGACAGATACGCAGTATTTT. Translating it yields CASSRTSGTTDTQYF.

V usage is TRBV30 and J usage is TRBJ2-3; TRBD2 matches at 11 bases. Germline-derived CDR1 and CDR2 are GTSNPN and SVGIG (reference sequence). V shed 1 base and J 5 bases; nucleotides not matched to a gene: 8. The CDR3 consists of 16 residues. In DNA, the CDR3 is TGTGCCTGGAGTGGGCAAACTAGCGGGAGAGGAGATACGCAGTATTTT. It encodes CAWSGQTSGRGDTQYF.